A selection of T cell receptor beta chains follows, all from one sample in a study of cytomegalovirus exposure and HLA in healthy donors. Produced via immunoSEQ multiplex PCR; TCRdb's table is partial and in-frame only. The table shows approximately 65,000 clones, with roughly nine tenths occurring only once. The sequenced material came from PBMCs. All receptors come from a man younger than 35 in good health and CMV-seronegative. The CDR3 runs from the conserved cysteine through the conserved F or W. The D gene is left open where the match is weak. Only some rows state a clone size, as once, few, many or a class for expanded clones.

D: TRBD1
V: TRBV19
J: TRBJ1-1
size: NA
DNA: TGTGCCAGTAGTATCCTGGGACAGGGACGGACTGAAGCTTTCTTT
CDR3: CASSILGQGRTEAFF

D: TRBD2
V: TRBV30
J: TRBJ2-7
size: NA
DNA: TGTGCCTGGAGTGTACGTGCGGGGGACTCCTACGAGCAGTACTTC
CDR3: CAWSVRAGDSYEQYF

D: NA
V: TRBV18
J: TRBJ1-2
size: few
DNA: TGTGCCAGCTCACCGCGACTTGAGCAGACGCCACACTATGGCTACACCTTC
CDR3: CASSPRLEQTPHYGYTF

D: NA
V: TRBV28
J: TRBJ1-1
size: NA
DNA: TGTGCCAGCAGACTCCTCAGGGGGAACACTGAAGCTTTCTTT
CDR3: CASRLLRGNTEAFF

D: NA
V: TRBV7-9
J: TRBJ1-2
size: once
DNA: TGTGCCAGCAGTCCCCGTACGGGGGGTAATAGCGGCTACACCTTC
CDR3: CASSPRTGGNSGYTF

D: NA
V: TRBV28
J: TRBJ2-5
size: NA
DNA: TGTGCCAGCAGTTCTCTAAGGGGCGGCGGAGAGACCCAGTACTTC
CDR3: CASSSLRGGGETQYF

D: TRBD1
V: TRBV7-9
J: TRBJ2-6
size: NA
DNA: TGTGCCAGCAGCCGTGGGACAGGGGGCCTTGGGGCCAACGTCCTGACTTTC
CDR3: CASSRGTGGLGANVLTF

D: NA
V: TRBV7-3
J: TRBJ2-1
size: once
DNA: TGTGCCAGCAGCTCAGGCGGTCGGGTTCGGGGTGGTAGCGCCTACAATGAGCAGTTCTTC
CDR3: CASSSGGRVRGGSAYNEQFF

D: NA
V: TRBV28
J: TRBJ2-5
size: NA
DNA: TGTGCCAGCAAGGGAACGGCGCAGGGCCAAGCTGAGACCCAGTACTTC
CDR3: CASKGTAQGQAETQYF

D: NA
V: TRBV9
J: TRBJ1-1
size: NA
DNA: TGTGCCAGCAGCCTTACGGGGGGGTGGACTGAAGCTTTCTTT
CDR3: CASSLTGGWTEAFF

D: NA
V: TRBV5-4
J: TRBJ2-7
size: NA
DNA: TGTGCCAGCAGCGTTGACAGGTCCTACGAGCAGTACTTC
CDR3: CASSVDRSYEQYF

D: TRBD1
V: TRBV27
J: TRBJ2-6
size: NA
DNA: TGTGCCAGCGAGGGGGAAGGGACAGGGTTGTCTGGGGCCAACGTCCTGACTTTC
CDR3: CASEGEGTGLSGANVLTF

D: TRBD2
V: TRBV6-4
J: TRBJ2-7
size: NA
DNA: TGTGCCAGCAGCCCTAGCGGGGAAGTGAGGGAGCAGTACTTC
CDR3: CASSPSGEVREQYF

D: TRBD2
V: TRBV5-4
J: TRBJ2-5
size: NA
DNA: TGTGCCGCAACCGGACTAGCGGATCAAGAGACCCAGTACTTC
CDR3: CAATGLADQETQYF

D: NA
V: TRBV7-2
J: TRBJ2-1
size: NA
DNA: TGTGCCAGCAGCTTTCCCCCTATTAGCTACAATGAGCAGTTCTTC
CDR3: CASSFPPISYNEQFF

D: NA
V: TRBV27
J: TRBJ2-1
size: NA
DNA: TGTGCCAGCAGTTTATGGTCCCGGGAATTGAACAATGAGCAGTTCTTC
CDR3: CASSLWSRELNNEQFF

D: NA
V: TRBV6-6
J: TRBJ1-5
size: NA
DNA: TGTGCCAGCAACGAGGAATATTCTCAGCCCCAGCATTTT
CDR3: CASNEEYSQPQHF

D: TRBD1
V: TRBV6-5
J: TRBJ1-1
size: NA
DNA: TGTGCCAGCAGTTTGACCAGGGGGGAGGTCACTGAAGCTTTCTTT
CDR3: CASSLTRGEVTEAFF

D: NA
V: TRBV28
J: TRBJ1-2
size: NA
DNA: TGTGCCAGCAGTTGGAACAGGCGACAAGCTAACTATGGCTACACCTTC
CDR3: CASSWNRRQANYGYTF

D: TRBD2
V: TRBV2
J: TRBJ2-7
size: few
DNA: TGTGCCAGCAACCTAGCGGGATGGGTCTCCTACGAGCAGTACTTC
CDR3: CASNLAGWVSYEQYF